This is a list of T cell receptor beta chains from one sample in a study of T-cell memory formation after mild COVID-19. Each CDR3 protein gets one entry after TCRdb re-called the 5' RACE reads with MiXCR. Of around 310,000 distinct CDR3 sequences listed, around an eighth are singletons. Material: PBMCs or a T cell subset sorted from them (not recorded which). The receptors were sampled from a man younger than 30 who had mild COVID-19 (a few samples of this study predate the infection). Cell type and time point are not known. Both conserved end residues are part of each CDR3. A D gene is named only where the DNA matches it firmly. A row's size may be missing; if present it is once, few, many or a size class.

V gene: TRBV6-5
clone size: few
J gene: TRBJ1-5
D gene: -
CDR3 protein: CASSSKAGTNQPQHF
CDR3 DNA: TGTGCCAGCAGTTCCAAGGCCGGGACGAATCAGCCCCAGCATTTT

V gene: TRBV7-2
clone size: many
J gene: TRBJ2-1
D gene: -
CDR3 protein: CASSIWVDNEQFF
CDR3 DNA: TGTGCCAGCAGCATATGGGTCGACAATGAGCAGTTCTTC

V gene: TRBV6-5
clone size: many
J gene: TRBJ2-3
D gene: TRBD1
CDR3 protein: CASRSDRGRTDTQYF
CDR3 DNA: TGTGCCAGCAGATCGGACAGGGGTAGGACAGATACGCAGTATTTT

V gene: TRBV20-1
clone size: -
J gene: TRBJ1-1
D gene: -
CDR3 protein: CSAMGAPELNTEAFF
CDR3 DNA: TGCAGTGCTATGGGGGCACCCGAATTGAACACTGAAGCTTTCTTT

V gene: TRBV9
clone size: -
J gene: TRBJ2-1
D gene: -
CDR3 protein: CASSVGDEQFF
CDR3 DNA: TGTGCCAGCAGCGTAGGTGATGAGCAGTTCTTC

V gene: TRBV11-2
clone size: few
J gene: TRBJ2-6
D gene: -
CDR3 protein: CASSPGYSGANVLTF
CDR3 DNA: TGTGCCAGCAGCCCAGGGTACTCTGGGGCCAACGTCCTGACTTTC

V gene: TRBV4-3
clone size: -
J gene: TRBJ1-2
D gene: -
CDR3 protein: CASSQWGYPTYGYTF
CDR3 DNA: TGCGCCAGCAGCCAATGGGGCTATCCCACCTATGGCTACACCTTC

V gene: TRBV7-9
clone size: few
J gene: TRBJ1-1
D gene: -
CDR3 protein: CASSLGQSEAFF
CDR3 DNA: TGTGCCAGCAGCTTAGGGCAGTCTGAAGCTTTCTTT

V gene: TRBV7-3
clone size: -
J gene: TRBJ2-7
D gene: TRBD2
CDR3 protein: CASSLSLRGEAYEQYF
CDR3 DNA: TGTGCCAGCAGCTTATCGCTCCGGGGGGAGGCCTACGAGCAGTACTTC

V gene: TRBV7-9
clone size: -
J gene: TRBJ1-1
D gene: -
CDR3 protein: CASSSNRDPPITEAFF
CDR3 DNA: TGTGCCAGCAGCTCAAACAGGGACCCACCGATAACTGAAGCTTTCTTT

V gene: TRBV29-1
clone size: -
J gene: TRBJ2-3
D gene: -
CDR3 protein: CSLPGTDTQYF
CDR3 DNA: TGCAGCCTCCCGGGGACAGATACGCAGTATTTT

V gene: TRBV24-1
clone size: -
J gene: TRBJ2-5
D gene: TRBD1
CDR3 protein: CATSDPGQGQETQYF
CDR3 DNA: TGTGCCACCAGCGACCCGGGACAGGGCCAAGAGACCCAGTACTTC

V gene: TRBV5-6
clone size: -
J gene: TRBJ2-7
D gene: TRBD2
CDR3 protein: CASSLLGTSGPRHF
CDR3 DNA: TGTGCCAGCAGCTTGCTGGGGACTAGCGGCCCCCGGCACTTC

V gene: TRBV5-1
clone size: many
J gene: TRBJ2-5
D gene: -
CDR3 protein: CASSVAGGAVETQYF
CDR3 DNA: TGCGCCAGCAGCGTAGCAGGCGGGGCGGTGGAGACCCAGTACTTC

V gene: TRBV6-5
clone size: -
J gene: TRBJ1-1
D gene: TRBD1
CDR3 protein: CASSYPDRGRTEAFF
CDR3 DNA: TGTGCCAGCAGTTACCCCGACAGGGGGAGGACTGAAGCTTTCTTT

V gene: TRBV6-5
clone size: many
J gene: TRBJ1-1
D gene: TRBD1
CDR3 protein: CASRRQGLNTEAFF
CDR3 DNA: TGTGCCAGCAGGAGACAGGGATTGAACACTGAAGCTTTCTTT

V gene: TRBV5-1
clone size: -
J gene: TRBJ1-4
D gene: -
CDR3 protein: CASSPRRQNEKLFF
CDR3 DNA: TGCGCCAGCAGCCCAAGGAGACAGAATGAAAAACTGTTTTTT

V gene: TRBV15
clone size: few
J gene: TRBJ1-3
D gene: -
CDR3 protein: CATSLGGVTGNTIYF
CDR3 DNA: TGTGCCACCAGCCTCGGGGGGGTGACTGGAAACACCATATATTTT

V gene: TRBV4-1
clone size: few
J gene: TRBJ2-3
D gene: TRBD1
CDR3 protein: CASSQGQGSDTQYF
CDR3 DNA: TGCGCCAGCAGCCAAGGACAGGGTTCAGATACGCAGTATTTT

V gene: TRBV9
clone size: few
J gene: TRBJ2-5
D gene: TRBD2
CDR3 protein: CASSTGLAGLKETQYF
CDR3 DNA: TGTGCCAGCAGCACTGGACTAGCGGGGCTTAAGGAGACCCAGTACTTC

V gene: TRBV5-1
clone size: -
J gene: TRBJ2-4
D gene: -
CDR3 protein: CASSLNRAEGDIQYF
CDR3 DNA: TGCGCCAGCAGCTTGAACAGGGCGGAGGGGGACATTCAGTACTTC

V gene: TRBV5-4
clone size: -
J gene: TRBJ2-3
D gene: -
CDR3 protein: CASSFALANTDTQYF
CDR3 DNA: TGTGCCAGCAGCTTCGCACTAGCCAACACAGATACGCAGTATTTT

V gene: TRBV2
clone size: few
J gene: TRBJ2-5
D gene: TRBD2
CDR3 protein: CASSDPYGLARETQYF
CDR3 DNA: TGTGCCAGCAGTGACCCCTATGGACTAGCGCGTGAGACCCAGTACTTC

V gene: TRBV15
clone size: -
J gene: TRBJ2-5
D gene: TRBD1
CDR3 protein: CATSRDRGPETQYF
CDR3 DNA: TGTGCCACCAGCAGAGACAGGGGGCCAGAGACCCAGTACTTC

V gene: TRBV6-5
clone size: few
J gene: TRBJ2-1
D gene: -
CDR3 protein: CASSRRAVSYNEQFF
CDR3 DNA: TGTGCCAGCTCGCGGAGGGCGGTTTCCTACAATGAGCAGTTCTTC

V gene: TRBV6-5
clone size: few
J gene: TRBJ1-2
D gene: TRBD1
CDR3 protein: CASSRGQGADFLDYTF
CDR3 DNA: TGTGCCAGCAGCCGCGGACAGGGGGCCGATTTTCTCGACTACACCTTC

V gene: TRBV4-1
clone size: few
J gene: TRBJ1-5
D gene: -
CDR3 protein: CASSQVLDNQPQHF
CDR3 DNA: TGCGCCAGCAGCCAAGTATTGGACAATCAGCCCCAGCATTTT

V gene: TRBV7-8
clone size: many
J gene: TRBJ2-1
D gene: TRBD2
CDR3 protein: CASSSGLAGDPYNEQFF
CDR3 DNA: TGTGCCAGCAGCTCCGGACTAGCGGGGGACCCCTACAATGAGCAGTTCTTC

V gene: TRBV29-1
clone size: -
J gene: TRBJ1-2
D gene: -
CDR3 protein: CSVEYEGWHGYTF
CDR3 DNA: TGCAGCGTTGAGTATGAGGGGTGGCATGGCTACACCTTC

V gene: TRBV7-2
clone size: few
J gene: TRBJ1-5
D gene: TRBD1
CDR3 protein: CASSWTGTGQPQHF
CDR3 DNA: TGTGCCAGCAGCTGGACAGGGACGGGTCAGCCCCAGCATTTT

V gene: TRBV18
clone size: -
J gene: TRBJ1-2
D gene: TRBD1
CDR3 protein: CASSGQGVNYGYTF
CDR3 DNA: TGTGCCAGCTCAGGCCAGGGGGTCAACTATGGCTACACCTTC

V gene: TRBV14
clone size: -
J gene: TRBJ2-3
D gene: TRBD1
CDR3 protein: CASSPPRDRGRTDTQYF
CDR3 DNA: TGTGCCAGCAGCCCACCCCGGGACAGGGGGCGAACAGATACGCAGTATTTT

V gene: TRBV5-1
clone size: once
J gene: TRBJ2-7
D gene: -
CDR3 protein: CASSFVQSGQYF
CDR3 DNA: TGTGCCAGCAGCTTCGTCCAATCGGGGCAGTACTTC

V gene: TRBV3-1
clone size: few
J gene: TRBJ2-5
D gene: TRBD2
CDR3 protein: CASSLREDQETQYF
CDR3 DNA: TGTGCCAGCAGCCTCCGGGAGGACCAAGAGACCCAGTACTTC

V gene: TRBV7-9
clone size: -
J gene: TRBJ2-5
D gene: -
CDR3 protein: CASSLKAWGKRQETQYF
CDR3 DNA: TGTGCCAGCAGCTTAAAAGCGTGGGGGAAGAGGCAAGAGACCCAGTACTTC

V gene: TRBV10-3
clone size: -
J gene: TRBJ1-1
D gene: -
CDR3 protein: CATSEGRGNTEAFF
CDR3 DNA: TGTGCCACCTCAGAAGGGAGGGGGAACACTGAAGCTTTCTTT

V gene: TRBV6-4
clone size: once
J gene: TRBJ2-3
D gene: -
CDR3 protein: CASSAGTSASTDTQYF
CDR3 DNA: TGTGCCAGCAGCGCAGGGACTTCTGCTAGCACAGATACGCAGTATTTT

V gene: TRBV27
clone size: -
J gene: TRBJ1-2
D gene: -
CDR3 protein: CASSFRDGGYGYTF
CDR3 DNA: TGTGCCAGCAGTTTTAGGGACGGCGGCTATGGCTACACCTTC

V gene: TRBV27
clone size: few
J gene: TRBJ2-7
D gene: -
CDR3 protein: CASSWRGTGEIPHEQYF
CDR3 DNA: TGTGCCAGCAGTTGGCGGGGGACAGGTGAAATCCCCCACGAGCAGTACTTC

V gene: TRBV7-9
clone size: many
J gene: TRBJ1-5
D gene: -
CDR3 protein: CASSSRGNQPQHF
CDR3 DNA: TGTGCCAGCAGCTCCCGTGGCAATCAGCCCCAGCATTTT

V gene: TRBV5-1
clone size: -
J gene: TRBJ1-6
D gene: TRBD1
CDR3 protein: CASSGTRFGTGGRPLHF
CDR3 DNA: TGCGCCAGCAGCGGGACCCGGTTTGGGACAGGGGGAAGACCCCTCCACTTT

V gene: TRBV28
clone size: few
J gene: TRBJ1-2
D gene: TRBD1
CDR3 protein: CASRVTGSHGYTF
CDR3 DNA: TGTGCCAGCAGAGTGACAGGGTCCCATGGCTACACCTTC

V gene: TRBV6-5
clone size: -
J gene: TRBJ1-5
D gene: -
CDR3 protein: CASSYGRGAQPQHF
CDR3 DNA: TGTGCCAGCAGTTACGGCCGGGGTGCTCAGCCCCAGCATTTT

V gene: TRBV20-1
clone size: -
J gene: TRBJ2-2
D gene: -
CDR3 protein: CSARVGGNTGELFF
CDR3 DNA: TGCAGTGCTAGAGTAGGGGGGAACACCGGGGAGCTGTTTTTT

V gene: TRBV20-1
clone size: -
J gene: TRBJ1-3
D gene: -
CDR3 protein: CSARVVRGSGNTIYF
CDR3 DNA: TGCAGTGCTAGAGTGGTTAGAGGTTCTGGAAACACCATATATTTT

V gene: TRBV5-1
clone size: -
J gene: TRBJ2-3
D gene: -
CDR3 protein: CASNFRGRDTQYF
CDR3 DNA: TGCGCCAGCAACTTTCGGGGGAGAGATACGCAGTATTTT

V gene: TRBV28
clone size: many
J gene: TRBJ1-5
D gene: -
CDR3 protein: CASSFSGQPQHF
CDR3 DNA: TGTGCCAGCAGTTTCTCCGGGCAGCCCCAGCATTTT

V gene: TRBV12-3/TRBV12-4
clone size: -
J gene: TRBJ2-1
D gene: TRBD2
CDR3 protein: CASTLAGITGDEQFF
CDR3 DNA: TGTGCCAGCACCTTAGCGGGGATCACGGGGGATGAGCAGTTCTTC

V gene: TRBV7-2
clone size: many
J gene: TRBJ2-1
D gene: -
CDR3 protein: CASSSQGIEQFF
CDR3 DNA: TGTGCCAGCAGCTCACAGGGCATTGAGCAGTTCTTC